The 22 T cell receptor beta chains given below trace back to one sample, sequenced in a study of cytomegalovirus exposure and HLA in healthy donors (dated by TCRdb to the late 2010s). Libraries came from the immunoSEQ multiplex PCR assay. The multiplex PCR relied on a mix of 60 forward primers for TCR Vbeta segments and 13 reverse primers for TCR Jbeta segments. The source is immuneACCESS, and TCRdb retained only in-frame sequences with V and J called. Part of the clones is not carried over; for the studies checked, unresolved V genes explain less than half of this, and the remainder is unexplained. The table for this sample lists about 160,000 clones; approximately 80% of them were counted only once. Together, the top ten hold around 6.9% of the sample. Sample: PBMCs. The receptors come from a male donor in good health and CMV-seropositive.

The rearrangement links TRBV10-3 to TRBJ2-7; 10 nucleotides match TRBD2. The V and J ends lost 6 bases and 7 bases, in that order; junction bases with no gene match: 9. Looked up from germline, CDR1 is ENHRY and CDR2 is SYGVKD. The CDR3 sequence is 14 residues long. The CDR3 spells CAIREREGPREQYF. CDR3 DNA sequence: TGTGCCATCAGGGAGCGGGAGGGCCCTCGAGAGCAGTACTTC.

This clone is a singleton in its sample. The chain couples TRBV11-2 to TRBJ2-5; 10 bases align to TRBD2. The CDR3 loop spans 16 amino acids. Germline V gene lookup returns CDR1 SGHAT and CDR2 FQNNGV. After removal of 3 bases from V and 1 base from J, the junction contained 5 bases not matched to a gene. The CDR3 spells CASSFGSGRFQETQYF. The DNA for the CDR3 is TGTGCCAGCAGCTTCGGTAGCGGGAGGTTCCAAGAGACCCAGTACTTC.

Concerning this clone: Within the sample, other DNA sequences also encode this same CDR3. The chain is built from TRBV20-1 and TRBJ2-1; D ambiguous. The length of the CDR3 is 11 residues. Per germline, CDR1 DFQATT and CDR2 SNEGSKA (reference sequence). The CDR3 DNA reads TGCAGCGTATGGGCGAGCAATGAGCAGTTCTTC. This codes for CSVWASNEQFF.

J is TRBJ1-1 and V is TRBV18; D possibly corresponds to TRBD1 (6 bases). CDR3 size: 15 residues. With 3 bases removed from V and 3 bases from J, the gap between germline ends came to 14 bases. Germline values: CDR1 KGHSH, CDR2 LQKENI. CDR3 loop: CASSPGARQDTEAFF. The CDR3 DNA is TGTGCCAGCTCACCGGGGGCAAGGCAAGACACTGAAGCTTTCTTT.

This sequence joins TRBV23-1 and TRBJ2-3; 7 bases fit TRBD2. Being an ORF, TRBV23-1 has a function that is uncertain. The trim removed 2 bases at V and 0 bases at J, leaving 8 bases unmatched. The CDR3 consists of 17 residues. The CDR3 loop reads CASSQGASGASTDTQYF. As DNA, the CDR3 is TGCGCCAGCAGTCAAGGGGCTAGCGGTGCTAGCACAGATACGCAGTATTTT.

This sequence joins TRBV28 and TRBJ1-2, with TRBD1 as a possible D gene (6 bases). Between the trimmed V and J ends, which lost 2 bases and 5 bases, there was a span of 12 bases. The CDR3 covers 14 residues. The germline V gene has CDR1 MDHEN and CDR2 SYDVKM. CDR3 region: CASSLAQTGYGYTF. Here the CDR3 DNA reads TGTGCCAGCAGTTTAGCCCAGACAGGATATGGCTACACCTTC.

V usage is TRBV5-1 and J usage is TRBJ1-1; a weak D match, TRBD1 (5 bases). The ends were cut back, 0 bases at V and 3 bases at J, with 12 bases in the middle. CDR1 is SGHRS and CDR2 is YFSETQ in the germline V gene. This CDR3 is built from 15 residues. The CDR3 DNA is TGCGCCAGCAGCTTGGTTGCAGGGCCGGACACTGAAGCTTTCTTT. The encoded protein is CASSLVAGPDTEAFF.

This clone has a single count. The chain recombines TRBV5-4 with TRBJ2-5, with 8 bases lining up with TRBD2. Losses at the gene ends were 0 bases for V and 5 bases for J; bases not matched to a gene: 9. This CDR3 contains 16 residues. Germline loops: CDR1 SGHNT, CDR2 YYREEE (reference sequence). Here the CDR3 reads CASSLDGSGSGETQYF. The CDR3 bases are TGTGCCAGCAGCTTGGATGGGAGCGGGAGTGGGGAGACCCAGTACTTC.

The chain is built from TRBV19 and TRBJ2-1, with 11 bases identical to TRBD2. Germline V gene sequence: CDR1 LNHDA, CDR2 SQIVND (reference sequence). The CDR3 consists of 17 residues. V trimming: 5 bases; J trimming: 10 bases; junction bases outside the gene matches: 16. The CDR3 reads CASSVDGLAGLYQEQFF. CDR3 DNA: TGTGCCAGTAGTGTTGACGGACTAGCGGGCCTGTATCAGGAGCAGTTCTTC.

The chain recombines TRBV11-3 with TRBJ2-7, with 7 bases fitting TRBD2. CDR1 and CDR2 (germline): SGHNT, YENEEA. This CDR3 comprises 18 residues. Trimming took 0 bases from V and 5 from J; bases not matched to a gene: 16. The CDR3 region is CASSLDRWRENSDNEQYF. The CDR3 DNA is TGTGCCAGCAGCTTAGATCGCTGGCGGGAGAATTCGGACAACGAGCAGTACTTC. The full variable domain, in which reference TRBV11-3 and TRBJ2-7 provide the parts outside the CDR3, is EAGVVQSPRYKIIEKKQPVAFWCNPISGHNTLYWYLQNLGQGPELLIRYENEEAVDDSQLPKDRFSAERLKGVDSTLKIQPAELGDSAVYLCASSLDRWRENSDNEQYFGPGTRLTVT.

This clone was observed a few times. This chain connects TRBV28 to TRBJ1-5; a weak D match, TRBD1 (5 bases). This CDR3 is 13 amino acids long. Deletions cut 8 bases from V and 1 base from J, with 9 bases between. The germline gives CDR1 MDHEN, CDR2 SYDVKM. The DNA of the CDR3 is TGTGCCAGCGGGGGGGAGAGCAATCAGCCCCAGCATTTT. It yields the protein CASGGESNQPQHF.

This clone was counted between two and nine times. The chain links TRBV5-8 to TRBJ1-2, with 11 bases lining up with TRBD1. This CDR3 has 14 residues. After removal of 4 bases from V and 5 bases from J, the junction contained 4 bases not matched to a gene. CDR1 SGHTS and CDR2 YDEGEE come from the germline V gene. CDR3 sequence reads: CASSPGQGGYGYTF. DNA of the CDR3: TGTGCCAGCAGCCCGGGACAGGGGGGATATGGCTACACCTTC.

The rearrangement uses TRBV5-1 and TRBJ2-7; the D gene is possibly TRBD2 (5 bases). CDR3 length: 15 amino acids. V was pared by 0 bases and J by 0 bases, with 10 bases between. Germline CDR1 is SGHRS and CDR2 is YFSETQ. The CDR3 spells CASSLGGTSSYEQYF. DNA of the CDR3: TGCGCCAGCAGCTTGGGCGGCACTAGCTCCTACGAGCAGTACTTC.

This chain uses TRBV7-2 with TRBJ1-2, with 7 bases fitting TRBD1. The germline V gene has CDR1 SGHTA and CDR2 FQGNSA. V lost 1 base and J lost 8; bases outside the gene matches: 4. CDR3 length equals 13 residues. In DNA form, the CDR3 reads TGTGCCAGCAGCTTAGTGACAGGGAGCGGCTACACCTTC. As protein: CASSLVTGSGYTF.

A few counts support this clone. V is TRBV7-2 and J is TRBJ1-1, with 10 bases matching TRBD1. V lost 8 bases, J lost 0 bases, and 12 bases stayed unmatched. Germline V gene lookup returns CDR1 SGHTA and CDR2 FQGNSA. This CDR3 comprises 17 residues. The chain's CDR3 is CASPDSGTGDLNTEAFF. As DNA, the CDR3 is TGTGCCAGCCCCGACTCCGGGACAGGGGACTTGAACACTGAAGCTTTCTTT.

The chain combines TRBV27 with TRBJ1-5; TRBD1 matches 7 bases. The CDR3 sequence is 15 residues long. The germline V gene encodes CDR1 MNHEY and CDR2 SMNVEV (reference sequence). The V gene end was trimmed by 4 bases and the J gene end by 3 bases; junction bases not matched to a gene: 6. Here the CDR3 DNA reads TGTGCCAGCAGTTACGCAGGGGGATTCAATCAGCCCCAGCATTTT. This translates into CASSYAGGFNQPQHF.

CDR3: CASSLEAGATDTQYF. In DNA, the CDR3 is TGTGCCAGCAGCTTAGAGGCGGGAGCCACAGATACGCAGTATTTT. The rearrangement links TRBV13 to TRBJ2-3, with 7 nucleotides matching TRBD2. V was pared by 1 base and J by 2 bases, with 3 bases of the junction left unmatched. Germline CDR1 reads PRHDT; CDR2 reads FYEKMQ (reference sequence). The CDR3 covers 15 residues.

The chain recombines TRBV5-1 with TRBJ2-1; D may be TRBD2 (6 bases). In germline, CDR1 is SGHRS, CDR2 YFSETQ. Trimming removed 0 bases at V and 5 bases at J, with 15 bases between. This CDR3 has 16 amino acids. This CDR3 reads CASSLAQRAYDNEQFF. The CDR3 DNA is TGCGCCAGCAGCTTGGCCCAGCGGGCTTATGACAATGAGCAGTTCTTC.

This clone was counted once. The chain links TRBV11-1 to TRBJ2-1, with TRBD1 identical over 8 bases. The CDR3 has 15 amino acids. Per the germline V gene, CDR1 is SGHAT and CDR2 is FQDESV (reference sequence). The V gene end was trimmed by 4 bases and the J gene end by 1 base; junction bases not matched to a gene: 3. In DNA form, the CDR3 reads TGTGCCAGCAGCTCAGGGGGCCTATCCTACAATGAGCAGTTCTTC. Encoded protein: CASSSGGLSYNEQFF.

The rearrangement links TRBV28 to TRBJ2-1; tentative D call: TRBD1 (6 bases). Per the germline V gene, CDR1 is MDHEN and CDR2 is SYDVKM. Trimming left V 2 bases short and J 2 bases short, with 10 bases between. The CDR3 runs to 15 residues. The CDR3 loop reads CASSLVGQTYNEQFF. As DNA, the CDR3 is TGTGCCAGCAGTTTAGTGGGACAAACCTACAATGAGCAGTTCTTC.

CDR3 bases: TGTGCCAGCAGCATCGCGGACGAGCAGTACTTC. It codes for CASSIADEQYF. The V gene is TRBV7-9, the J gene TRBJ2-7; D gene uncertain. CDR3 length: 11 residues. CDR1 and CDR2 (germline): SEHNR, FQNEAQ (reference sequence). Trimming cost V 5 bases and J 5 bases, with 7 bases left between them.

This rearrangement joins TRBV18 to TRBJ2-2; D unresolved. Germline assignment: CDR1 KGHSH and CDR2 LQKENI. The CDR3 has 12 residues. V dropped 4 bases and J dropped 6 bases, with 6 bases sitting between them. The CDR3 DNA sequence: TGTGCCAGCTCACTAGTCTCCGGGGAGCTGTTTTTT. It is translated as CASSLVSGELFF.